A single T cell receptor beta chain is shown here with its context. Antigen specificity is unknown. Nominally healthy donors were sampled, though unrecorded immune exposures were likely. 13 Jbeta primers and 60 Vbeta primers were used for the PCR. The data were produced by immunoSEQ multiplex PCR, yet TCRdb's version contains in-frame clones alone and is incomplete. The repertoire holds 120,000 or so clones, with about two thirds as singletons. This specimen belongs to a study of cytomegalovirus exposure and HLA in healthy donors. General observations from the study: HLA alleles showed associations with fewer than 20,000 TCR beta sequences in a later analysis, at a 0.05 false discovery rate. An analysis done earlier found most TCR beta V segments productive about 87% or about 30% of the time.

Trimming removed 0 bases at V and 6 bases at J, with 14 bases between. This CDR3 is 14 amino acids long. The germline CDR1 and CDR2 sequences are GTSNPN and SVGIG (reference sequence). The sequenced material came from PBMCs. The chain links TRBV30 to TRBJ1-2, with D hard to call. The source is a man under 40 in good health and CMV-seronegative. CDR3: CAWSVMLGGDGYTF. Written as DNA, the CDR3 is TGTGCCTGGAGTGTAATGCTGGGAGGCGATGGCTACACCTTC.